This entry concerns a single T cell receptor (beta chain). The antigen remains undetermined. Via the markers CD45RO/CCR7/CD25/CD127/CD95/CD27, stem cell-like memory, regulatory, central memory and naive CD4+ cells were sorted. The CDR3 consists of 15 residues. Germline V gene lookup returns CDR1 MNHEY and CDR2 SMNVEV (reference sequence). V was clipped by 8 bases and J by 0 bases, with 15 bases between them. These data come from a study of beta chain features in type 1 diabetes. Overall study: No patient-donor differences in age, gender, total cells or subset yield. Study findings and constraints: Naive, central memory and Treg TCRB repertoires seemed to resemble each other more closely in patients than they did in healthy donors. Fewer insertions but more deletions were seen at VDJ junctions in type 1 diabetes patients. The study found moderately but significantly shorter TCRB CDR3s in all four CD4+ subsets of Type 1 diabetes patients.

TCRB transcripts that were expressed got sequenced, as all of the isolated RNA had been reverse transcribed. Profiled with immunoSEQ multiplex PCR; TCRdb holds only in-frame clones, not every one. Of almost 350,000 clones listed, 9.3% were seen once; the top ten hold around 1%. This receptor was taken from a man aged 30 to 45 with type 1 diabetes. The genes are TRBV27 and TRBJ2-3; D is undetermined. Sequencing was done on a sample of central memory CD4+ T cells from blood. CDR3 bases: TGTGCCAGCGGCAAGGATGCAGCTAGCACAGATACGCAGTATTTT. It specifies CASGKDAASTDTQYF.